What follows are 18 T cell receptor beta chains derived from one specimen sequenced in a study of T cell changes during pregnancy in multiple sclerosis. Sequencing used immunoSEQ multiplex PCR; TCRdb keeps in-frame clones, though not all of them. The sample holds more than 55,000 clones, 91% seen once. The input for sequencing was peripheral blood, taken in the third trimester of pregnancy. The receptors here all came from a female donor in good health, enrolled as a control in a pregnancy study.

This chain connects TRBV6-1 to TRBJ2-7, with 9 bases matching TRBD2. CDR1 and CDR2 (germline): MNHNS, SASEGT. The trim removed 0 bases at V and 6 bases at J, leaving 12 bases unmatched. The CDR3 is 17 amino acids. The CDR3 sequence is CASSEALMSGGRGEQYF. The CDR3 bases are TGTGCCAGCAGTGAAGCGCTTATGAGCGGGGGGCGAGGCGAGCAGTACTTC.

The V and J genes are TRBV7-2 and TRBJ2-3; unclear D gene. Between the trimmed V and J ends, which lost 1 base and 5 bases, there was a span of 10 bases. Germline lookup yields CDR1 SGHTA and CDR2 FQGNSA. CDR3 length equals 14 residues. CDR3 amino acids: CASSLGQAGDTQYF. CDR3 nucleotide sequence: TGTGCCAGCAGCTTAGGGCAGGCTGGAGATACGCAGTATTTT. The full variable domain, rest sourced from reference TRBV7-2 and TRBJ2-3, is GAGVSQSPSNKVTEKGKDVELRCDPISGHTALYWYRQSLGQGLEFLIYFQGNSAPDKSGLPSDRFSAERTGGSVSTLTIQRTQQEDSAVYLCASSLGQAGDTQYFGPGTRLTVL.

To note about this clone: One end of the junction varies from germline; a read error may be responsible. This chain links TRBV20-1 with TRBJ1-1; possible D gene TRBD1, 6 bases. Germline CDR1 reads DFQATT; CDR2 reads SNEGSKA (reference sequence). The CDR3 loop spans 11 amino acids. CDR3 in DNA: TGCAGTGCCAGAGCTACAGGGGAAGCTTTCTTT. Amino acid sequence: CSARATGEAFF.

The rearrangement uses TRBV5-5 and TRBJ2-2; 8 bases map to TRBD1. V was pared by 3 bases and J by 1 base, with 5 bases of the junction left unmatched. This CDR3 is built from 16 residues. Per germline, CDR1 SGHKS and CDR2 YYEKEE (reference sequence). The DNA of the CDR3 is TGTGCCAGCAGCTATGACAGGGGTCTGAACACCGGGGAGCTGTTTTTT. Residues: CASSYDRGLNTGELFF.

J is TRBJ2-1 and V is TRBV5-6, with 13 bases matching TRBD2. Germline trimming cut 2 bases from V and 8 bases from J; bases unmatched to any gene: 4. The CDR3 totals 15 residues. From germline, CDR1 is SGHDT and CDR2 YYEEEE. The chain's CDR3 is CASSLELAGGDEQFF. CDR3 DNA sequence: TGTGCCAGCAGCTTAGAACTAGCGGGGGGGGATGAGCAGTTCTTC.

The chain has TRBV5-1 and TRBJ2-7; 14 nucleotides agree with TRBD2. The trim removed 3 bases at V and 9 bases at J, leaving 5 bases unmatched. The CDR3 extends over 14 amino acids. Germline CDR1 is SGHRS and CDR2 is YFSETQ. As DNA, the CDR3 is TGCGCCAGCAGCTCGGGACTAGCGGGAGACGGGCAGTACTTC. Protein sequence: CASSSGLAGDGQYF. The variable domain in full, with the rest retrieved from reference TRBV5-1 and TRBJ2-7, is KAGVTQTPRYLIKTRGQQVTLSCSPISGHRSVSWYQQTPGQGLQFLFEYFSETQRNKGNFPGRFSGRQFSNSRSEMNVSTLELGDSALYLCASSSGLAGDGQYFGPGTRLTVT.

The chain employs TRBV7-6 and TRBJ2-1; 8 positions match TRBD2. V lost 6 bases, J lost 10 bases, and 8 bases stayed unmatched. CDR3 length: 13 residues. Per the germline V gene, CDR1 is SGHVS and CDR2 is FNYEAQ. The CDR3: CASRFGLAGEQFF. CDR3 coding DNA: TGTGCCAGCAGATTTGGACTAGCCGGGGAGCAGTTCTTC.

This clone was seen a single time. The chain is built from TRBV4-1 and TRBJ1-2, with D tentatively TRBD1 (6 bases). The V end was cut by 2 bases, the J end by 1 base, with 11 bases between. The germline V gene encodes CDR1 MGHRA and CDR2 YSYEKL. The CDR3 length is 15 residues. CDR3 DNA: TGCGCCAGCAGCCAATTCCTGGACAGTAACTATGGCTACACCTTC. Amino acids: CASSQFLDSNYGYTF.

This clone is a singleton in its sample. V gene TRBV25-1 combines with J gene TRBJ2-7, with D perhaps matching TRBD2 (5 bases). The V gene's germline CDR1 is MGHDK and CDR2 SYGVNS. V gave up 8 bases and J gave up 3 bases, with 14 bases separating them. The CDR3 covers 13 residues. The DNA for the CDR3 is TGTGCCAGCTCCTGGGGAGATTACTACGAGCAGTACTTC. It translates to CASSWGDYYEQYF.

The chain joins TRBV7-2 to TRBJ2-7, with D possibly being TRBD2 (5 bases). CDR3 size: 13 residues. The germline gives CDR1 SGHTA, CDR2 FQGNSA. V was pared by 2 bases and J by 5 bases, with 10 bases between. CDR3 protein: CASSLTGIDEQYF. In DNA form, the CDR3 reads TGTGCCAGCAGCTTAACCGGGATCGACGAGCAGTACTTC.

This chain connects TRBV9 to TRBJ2-7; D perhaps matches TRBD2 (5 bases). Germline lookup yields CDR1 SGDLS and CDR2 YYNGEE. This CDR3 contains 15 residues. Trimming removed 0 bases from V and 4 bases from J, with 14 bases in between. CDR3 residues: CASSVGSGFGYEQYF. CDR3 DNA: TGTGCCAGCAGCGTAGGGTCGGGATTCGGGTACGAGCAGTACTTC.

V gene TRBV29-1 combines with J gene TRBJ2-1, with 11 bases matching TRBD2. The CDR3 consists of 17 residues. Germline V lookup: CDR1 SQVTM, CDR2 ANQGSEA. The V gene end was trimmed by 5 bases and the J gene end by 6 bases; junction bases not matched to a gene: 15. The CDR3 DNA sequence: TGCAGCGTTCGGATAGCGGGAGGGCCTCTCCGTGGCAATGAGCAGTTCTTC. Protein: CSVRIAGGPLRGNEQFF.

The chain links TRBV7-9 to TRBJ1-2; D may be TRBD1 (5 bases). V was pared by 5 bases and J by 5 bases, with 12 bases between. The CDR3 runs 13 residues. Germline V gene data show CDR1 as SEHNR and CDR2 as FQNEAQ (reference sequence). DNA of the CDR3: TGTGCCAGCAGCGAGACAGATCGATATGGCTACACCTTC. This sequence encodes CASSETDRYGYTF.

The chain couples TRBV5-4 to TRBJ1-2; 7 bases line up with TRBD1. The CDR3 is 17 residues long. In germline, CDR1 is SGHNT, CDR2 YYREEE (reference sequence). The V and J ends lost 0 bases and 2 bases, in that order; junction bases with no gene match: 10. CDR3 loop: CASSLAGGGAGNYGYTF. The CDR3 region has the DNA TGTGCCAGCAGCTTGGCGGGAGGGGGCGCAGGGAACTATGGCTACACCTTC.

The chain employs TRBV7-2 and TRBJ2-5, with 8 positions matching TRBD2. There are 18 residues in the CDR3. The germline CDR1 and CDR2 sequences are SGHTA and FQGNSA. V gave up 4 bases and J gave up 2 bases; unmatched junction bases: 15. The CDR3 region has the DNA TGTGCCAGCAGCTCCCGAGTGGCTCCGGGACTAGGGCAAGAGACCCAGTACTTC. Translated, it gives CASSSRVAPGLGQETQYF.

Details on this clone: Other DNA sequences in this specimen translate into the identical CDR3. The J gene is TRBJ2-7, the V gene TRBV28; no definite D call. V gave up 3 bases and J gave up 0 bases, with 12 bases separating them. Germline V lookup: CDR1 MDHEN, CDR2 SYDVKM. CDR3 length equals 15 residues. The CDR3 nucleotides are TGTGCCAGCAGTTTCCGCGGAACCAGCTCCTACGAGCAGTACTTC. Its translation is CASSFRGTSSYEQYF.

The chain carries TRBV9 and TRBJ1-5; no reliable D call. CDR3 length: 12 residues. V was cut by 3 bases and J by 9 bases, with 10 bases left in between. Germline CDR1 and CDR2: SGDLS and YYNGEE. The DNA for the CDR3 is TGTGCCAGCAGCGGGCAAAATGGGCCCCAGCATTTT. It is translated as CASSGQNGPQHF. Drawing the rest from reference TRBV9 and TRBJ1-5, the complete variable domain is DSGVTQTPKHLITATGQRVTLRCSPRSGDLSVYWYQQSLDQGLQFLIQYYNGEERAKGNILERFSAQQFPDLHSELNLSSLELGDSALYFCASSGQNGPQHFGDGTRLSIL.

V gene TRBV15 combines with J gene TRBJ2-5; possibly TRBD2 for D (6 bases). The germline V gene has CDR1 LNHNV and CDR2 YYDKDF (reference sequence). The length of the CDR3 is 16 residues. V was trimmed by 3 bases and J by 1 base, leaving 15 bases between them. This CDR3 is CATSRHGAGIQETQYF. The CDR3, as DNA: TGTGCCACCAGCAGGCACGGTGCGGGGATCCAAGAGACCCAGTACTTC.